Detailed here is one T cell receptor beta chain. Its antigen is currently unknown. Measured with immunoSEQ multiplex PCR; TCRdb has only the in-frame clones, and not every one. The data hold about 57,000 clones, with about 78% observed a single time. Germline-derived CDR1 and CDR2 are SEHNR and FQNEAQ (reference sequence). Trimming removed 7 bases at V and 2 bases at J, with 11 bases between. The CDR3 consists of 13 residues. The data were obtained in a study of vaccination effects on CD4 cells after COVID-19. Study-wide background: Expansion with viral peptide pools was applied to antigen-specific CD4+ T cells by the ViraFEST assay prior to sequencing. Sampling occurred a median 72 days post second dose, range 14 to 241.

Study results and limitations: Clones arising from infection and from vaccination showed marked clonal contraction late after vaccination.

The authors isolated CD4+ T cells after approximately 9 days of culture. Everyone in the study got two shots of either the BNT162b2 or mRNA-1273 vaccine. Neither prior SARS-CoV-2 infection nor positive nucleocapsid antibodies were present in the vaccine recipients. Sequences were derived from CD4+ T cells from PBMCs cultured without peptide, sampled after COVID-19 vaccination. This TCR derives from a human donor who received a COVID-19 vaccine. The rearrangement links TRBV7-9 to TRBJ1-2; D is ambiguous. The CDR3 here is CASTRTENYGYTF. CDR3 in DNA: TGTGCCAGCACCCGGACGGAAAACTATGGCTACACCTTC.